Detailed here is one TCR beta chain. Naive-designated CD8 cells lacked CD45RO, were positively enriched for CCR7, and omitted terminally differentiated effector memory CD45RA+ cells. TCRdb keeps only in-frame clones here, not all; method: immunoSEQ multiplex PCR. The table includes roughly 600,000 clones, roughly 98% detected once. These data belong to a study of shared clonotypes between healthy human individuals. This TCR derives from a man between 25 and 39 years old in good health. The sequenced material came from naive CD8+ T cells sorted from blood.

CDR3 amino acids: CASSLVSSGYSTDTQYF. As DNA, the CDR3 is TGTGCCAGCAGCTTAGTCTCTAGCGGATATAGCACAGATACGCAGTATTTT. V usage is TRBV7-9 and J usage is TRBJ2-3; 7 bases are shared with TRBD2. This CDR3 has 17 amino acids. V shed 1 base and J 0 bases; nucleotides not matched to a gene: 7. The germline gives CDR1 SEHNR, CDR2 FQNEAQ (reference sequence).